One T cell receptor beta chain is described in this entry. This sample was included in a study of technical replicates of blood from several donors. Repertoires were generated with immunoSEQ multiplex PCR, while TCRdb's copy carries only in-frame clones and drops some. The data contain just over 80,000 clones, 90% to 95% of them singletons. Germline CDR1 and CDR2: LNHDA and SQIVND (reference sequence). J lost 2 bases, V lost 4 bases, and 7 bases had no gene match. The length of the CDR3 is 15 residues. The sample comprised T cells isolated from PBMCs. The V gene is TRBV19, the J gene TRBJ1-1; TRBD1 matches at 7 bases. The source of this sequence is a human donor in good health. The CDR3 spells CASSTTGVLNTEAFF. The DNA of the CDR3 is TGTGCCAGTAGTACTACAGGGGTACTAAACACTGAAGCTTTCTTT.